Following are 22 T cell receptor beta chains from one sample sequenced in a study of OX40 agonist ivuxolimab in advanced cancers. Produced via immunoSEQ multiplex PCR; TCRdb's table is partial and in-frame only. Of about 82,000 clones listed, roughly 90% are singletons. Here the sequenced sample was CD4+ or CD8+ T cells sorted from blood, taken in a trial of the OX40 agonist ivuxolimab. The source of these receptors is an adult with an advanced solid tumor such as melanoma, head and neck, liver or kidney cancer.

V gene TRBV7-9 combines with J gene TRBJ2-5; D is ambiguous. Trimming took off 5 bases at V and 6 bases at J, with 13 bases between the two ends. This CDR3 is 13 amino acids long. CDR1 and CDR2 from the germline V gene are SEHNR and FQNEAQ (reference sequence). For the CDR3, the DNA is TGTGCCAGCAGCCCCCTAGTGACCCAGACCCAGTACTTC. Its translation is CASSPLVTQTQYF.

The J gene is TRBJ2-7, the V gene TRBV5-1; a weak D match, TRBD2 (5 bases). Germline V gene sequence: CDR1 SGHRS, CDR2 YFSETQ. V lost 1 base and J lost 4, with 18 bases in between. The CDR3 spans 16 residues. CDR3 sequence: CASSLKGDGPSYEQYF. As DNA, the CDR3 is TGCGCCAGCAGCTTGAAGGGAGACGGACCCTCGTACGAGCAGTACTTC.

The CDR3 sequence is CSVVAGTGGGETQYF. CDR3 bases: TGCAGCGTTGTAGCCGGGACAGGGGGTGGAGAGACCCAGTACTTC. The chain has TRBV29-1 and TRBJ2-5; 11 positions match TRBD1. The CDR3 length is 15 residues. The junction had 8 bases not matched to a gene; V was cut back by 4 bases and J by 4 bases. Per the germline V gene, CDR1 is SQVTM and CDR2 is ANQGSEA.

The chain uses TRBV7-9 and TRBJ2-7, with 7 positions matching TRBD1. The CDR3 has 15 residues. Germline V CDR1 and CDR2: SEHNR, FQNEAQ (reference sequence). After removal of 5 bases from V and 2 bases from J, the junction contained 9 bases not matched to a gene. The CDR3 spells CASSRGQETPYEQYF. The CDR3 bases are TGTGCCAGCAGCCGAGGACAGGAAACGCCCTACGAGCAGTACTTC.

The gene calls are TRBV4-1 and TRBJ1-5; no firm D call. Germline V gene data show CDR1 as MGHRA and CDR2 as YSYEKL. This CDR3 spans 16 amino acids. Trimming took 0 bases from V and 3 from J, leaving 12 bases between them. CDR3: CASSQDRYGPNQPQHF. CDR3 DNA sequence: TGCGCCAGCAGCCAAGATAGGTACGGCCCCAATCAGCCCCAGCATTTT.

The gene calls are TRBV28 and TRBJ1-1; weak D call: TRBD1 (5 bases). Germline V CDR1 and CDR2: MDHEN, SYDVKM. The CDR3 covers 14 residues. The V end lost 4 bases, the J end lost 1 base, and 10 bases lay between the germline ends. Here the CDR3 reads CASSSHGGNTEAFF. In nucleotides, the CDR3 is TGTGCCAGCAGTTCCCATGGGGGGAACACTGAAGCTTTCTTT.

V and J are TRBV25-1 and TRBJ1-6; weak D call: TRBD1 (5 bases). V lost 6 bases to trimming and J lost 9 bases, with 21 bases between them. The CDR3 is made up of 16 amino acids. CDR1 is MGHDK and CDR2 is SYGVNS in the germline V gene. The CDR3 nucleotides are TGTGCCAGCAGCGAAGCGGGCGCAGGGAGGGGTTCACCCCTCCACTTT. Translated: CASSEAGAGRGSPLHF.

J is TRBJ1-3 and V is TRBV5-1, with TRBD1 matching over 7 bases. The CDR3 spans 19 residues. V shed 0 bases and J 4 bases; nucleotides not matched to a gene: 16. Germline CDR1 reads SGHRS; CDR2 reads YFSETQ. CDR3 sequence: CASSLGQGGGSFRGNTIYF. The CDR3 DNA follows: TGCGCCAGCAGCTTGGGACAGGGAGGAGGTTCGTTTCGCGGAAACACCATATATTTT.

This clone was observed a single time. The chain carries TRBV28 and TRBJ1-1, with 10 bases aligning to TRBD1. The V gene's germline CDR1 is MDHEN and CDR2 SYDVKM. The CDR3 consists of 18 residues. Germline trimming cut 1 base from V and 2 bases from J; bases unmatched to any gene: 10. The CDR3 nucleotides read TGTGCCAGCAGTTTATCTGACAGGGGGCGATCTCTAAACACTGAAGCTTTCTTT. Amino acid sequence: CASSLSDRGRSLNTEAFF.

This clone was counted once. This chain's CDR3 is CASSMPGGLYEQYF. CDR3 sequence (DNA): TGTGCCAGTAGTATGCCAGGGGGCTTGTACGAGCAGTACTTC. The V call is TRBV19, the J call TRBJ2-7; 8 nucleotides line up with TRBD1. Unmatched junction bases numbered 5, after V lost 3 bases and J lost 4 bases. The CDR3 runs to 14 residues. CDR1 and CDR2 from the germline V gene are LNHDA and SQIVND (reference sequence). The full variable domain, its missing parts supplied by reference TRBV19 and TRBJ2-7, is DGGITQSPKYLFRKEGQNVTLSCEQNLNHDAMYWYRQDPGQGLRLIYYSQIVNDFQKGDIAEGYSVSREKKESFPLTVTSAQKNPTAFYLCASSMPGGLYEQYFGPGTRLTVT.

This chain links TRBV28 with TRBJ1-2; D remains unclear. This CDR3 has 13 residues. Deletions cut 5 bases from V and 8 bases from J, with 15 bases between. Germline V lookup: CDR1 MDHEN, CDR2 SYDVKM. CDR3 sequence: CASSTPQGGGYTF. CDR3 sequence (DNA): TGTGCCAGCAGTACACCCCAAGGCGGAGGCTACACCTTC.

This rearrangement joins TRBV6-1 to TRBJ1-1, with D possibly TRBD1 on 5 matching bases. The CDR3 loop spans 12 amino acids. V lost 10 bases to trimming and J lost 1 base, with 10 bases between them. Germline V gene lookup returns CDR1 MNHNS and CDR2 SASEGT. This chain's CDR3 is CATGTANTEAFF. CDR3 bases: TGTGCCACAGGGACGGCGAACACTGAAGCTTTCTTT.

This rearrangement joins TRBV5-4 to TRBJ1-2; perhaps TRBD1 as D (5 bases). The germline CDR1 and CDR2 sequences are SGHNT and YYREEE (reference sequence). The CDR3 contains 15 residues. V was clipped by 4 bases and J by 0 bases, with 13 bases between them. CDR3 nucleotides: TGTGCCAGCAGCAACTCGGACACTTCTAACTATGGCTACACCTTC. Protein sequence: CASSNSDTSNYGYTF.

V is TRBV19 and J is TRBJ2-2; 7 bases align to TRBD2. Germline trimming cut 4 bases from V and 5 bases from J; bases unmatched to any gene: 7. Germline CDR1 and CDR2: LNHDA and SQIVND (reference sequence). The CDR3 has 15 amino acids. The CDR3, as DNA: TGTGCCAGTAGTACCATGGGGGGGAAAACCGGGGAGCTGTTTTTT. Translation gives CASSTMGGKTGELFF.

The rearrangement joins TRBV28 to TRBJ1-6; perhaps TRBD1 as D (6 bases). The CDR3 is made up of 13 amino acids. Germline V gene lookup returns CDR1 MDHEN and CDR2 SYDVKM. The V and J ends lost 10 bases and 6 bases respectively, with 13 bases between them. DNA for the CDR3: TGTGCCACTAAGGGGGGCGGTAATTCACCCCTCCACTTT. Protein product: CATKGGGNSPLHF.

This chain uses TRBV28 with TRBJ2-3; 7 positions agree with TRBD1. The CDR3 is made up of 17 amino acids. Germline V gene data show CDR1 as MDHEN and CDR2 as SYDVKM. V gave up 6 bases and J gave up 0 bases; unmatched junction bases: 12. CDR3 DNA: TGTGCCAGCAGACCTGATACAGGGGAGAGGAGCACAGATACGCAGTATTTT. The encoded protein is CASRPDTGERSTDTQYF.

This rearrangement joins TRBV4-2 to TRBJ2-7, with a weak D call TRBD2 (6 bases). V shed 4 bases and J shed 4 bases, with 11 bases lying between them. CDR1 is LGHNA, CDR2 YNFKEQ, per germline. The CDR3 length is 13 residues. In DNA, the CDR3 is TGTGCCAGCAGCCGCACCCGGGGGTACGAGCAGTACTTC. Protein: CASSRTRGYEQYF.

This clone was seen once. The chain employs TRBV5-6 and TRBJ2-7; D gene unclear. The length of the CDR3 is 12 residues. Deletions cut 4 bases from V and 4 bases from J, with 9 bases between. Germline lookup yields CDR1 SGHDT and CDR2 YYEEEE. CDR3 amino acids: CASSMTEYEQYF. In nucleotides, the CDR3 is TGTGCCAGCAGCATGACTGAATACGAGCAGTACTTC.

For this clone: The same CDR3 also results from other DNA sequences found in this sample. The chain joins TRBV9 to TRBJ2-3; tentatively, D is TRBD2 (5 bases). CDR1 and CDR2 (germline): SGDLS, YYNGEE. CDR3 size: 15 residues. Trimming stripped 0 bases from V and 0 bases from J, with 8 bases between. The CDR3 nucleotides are TGTGCCAGCAGCGTAGGAGTAGCGAGCACAGATACGCAGTATTTT. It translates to CASSVGVASTDTQYF.

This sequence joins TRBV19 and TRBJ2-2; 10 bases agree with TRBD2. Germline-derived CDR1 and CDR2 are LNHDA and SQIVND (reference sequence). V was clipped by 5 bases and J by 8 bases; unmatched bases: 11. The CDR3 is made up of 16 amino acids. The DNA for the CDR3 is TGTGCCAGTAGTCCCAGCGGGAGGGCCGAAAAGGGGGAGCTGTTTTTT. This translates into CASSPSGRAEKGELFF.

As DNA, the CDR3 is TGTGCCAGCAGTTCGATGCGGAGGGGGCGGCAGTACTTC. It codes for CASSSMRRGRQYF. This sequence joins TRBV28 and TRBJ2-4; TRBD1 is a possible D gene (7 bases). V was trimmed by 4 bases and J by 13 bases, leaving 17 bases between them. This CDR3 is built from 13 residues. CDR1 and CDR2 (germline): MDHEN, SYDVKM.

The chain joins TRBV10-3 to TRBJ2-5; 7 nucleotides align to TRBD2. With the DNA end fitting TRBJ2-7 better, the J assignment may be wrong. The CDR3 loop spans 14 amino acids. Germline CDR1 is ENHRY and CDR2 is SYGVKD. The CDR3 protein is CAISVREESYEQYF. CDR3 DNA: TGTGCCATCAGTGTCCGGGAGGAGTCCTACGAGCAGTACTTC.